The 31 T cell receptor beta chains given below trace back to one sample, sequenced in a study of identical twins (dated by TCRdb to 2016 to 2018). Library method: 5' RACE. Sequencing took place on an Illumina HiSeq 2000. TCRdb redid the processing of the public reads, applying fastp at Q25 and MiXCR, and retained in-frame beta chains. Rows are unified per CDR3 protein, each entry keeping the most common DNA and genes. Recorded for this sample are hundreds of thousands of distinct CDR3 sequences; over 9% of them occurred a single time. About 1.5% of the sample is held by the ten biggest clonotypes. The same specimen was also included in a second study, on yellow fever vaccine responses in identical twins.

Sequenced sample: PBMCs. The receptors were sampled from a woman under 30 in good health.

This chain joins TRBV20-1 and TRBJ2-2; TRBD2 agrees at 8 bases. This CDR3 comprises 15 residues. Germline V gives CDR1 DFQATT, CDR2 SNEGSKA (reference sequence). Trimming took 0 bases from V and 5 from J; bases not matched to a gene: 5. In nucleotides, the CDR3 is TGCAGTGCTAGAGATCATAGCGGGACTACCGGGGAGCTGTTTTTT. This sequence encodes CSARDHSGTTGELFF.

This clonotype was detected only a few times. The rearrangement links TRBV5-1 to TRBJ1-1; possible D gene TRBD1, 6 bases. Trimming removed 0 bases at V and 4 bases at J, with 13 bases between. CDR1 is SGHRS, CDR2 YFSETQ, per germline. This CDR3 contains 15 residues. CDR3: CASSLEGQGTTEAFF. The CDR3 DNA sequence: TGCGCCAGCAGCTTGGAGGGGCAGGGGACCACTGAAGCTTTCTTT. Full variable domain (remainder filled in from reference TRBV5-1 and TRBJ1-1): KAGVTQTPRYLIKTRGQQVTLSCSPISGHRSVSWYQQTPGQGLQFLFEYFSETQRNKGNFPGRFSGRQFSNSRSEMNVSTLELGDSALYLCASSLEGQGTTEAFFGQGTRLTVV.

This clonotype was seen more than once but under ten times. The gene calls are TRBV14 and TRBJ2-7; 12 bases line up with TRBD2. The CDR3 has 15 amino acids. The ends lost 2 bases at V and 1 base at J; junction bases unmatched: 0. Germline CDR1 and CDR2: SGHDN and FVKESK. The CDR3 DNA sequence: TGTGCCAGCAGCCAACTAGCGGGAGGGTCCTACGAGCAGTACTTC. It specifies CASSQLAGGSYEQYF. The variable domain in full, completed from reference TRBV14 and TRBJ2-7, reads EAGVTQFPSHSVIEKGQTVTLRCDPISGHDNLYWYRRVMGKEIKFLLHFVKESKQDESGMPNNRFLAERTGGTYSTLKVQPAELEDSGVYFCASSQLAGGSYEQYFGPGTRLTVT.

J is TRBJ1-5 and V is TRBV10-3, with no clear D. Looked up from germline, CDR1 is ENHRY and CDR2 is SYGVKD. Trimming took 2 bases from V and 3 from J, leaving 8 bases between them. The CDR3 has 14 residues. CDR3 nucleotides: TGTGCCATCAGTGAGGCGGGCACCAATCAGCCCCAGCATTTT. Residues: CAISEAGTNQPQHF.

The table lists this clonotype with a few counts. The chain employs TRBV11-2 and TRBJ2-2, with TRBD1 identical over 7 bases. Per germline, CDR1 SGHAT and CDR2 FQNNGV. This CDR3 has 17 residues. The junction had 11 bases not matched to a gene; V was cut back by 1 base and J by 6 bases. CDR3 sequence (DNA): TGTGCCAGCAGCTTAGTAAGGGCAGGGGACAGACCCGGGGAGCTGTTTTTT. Amino acids: CASSLVRAGDRPGELFF.

The gene calls are TRBV3-1 and TRBJ2-1, with 14 bases identical to TRBD2. The J segment lost 9 bases and the V segment lost 5 bases, leaving 6 bases of the junction unmatched. Germline V gene lookup returns CDR1 LGHDT and CDR2 YNNKEL (reference sequence). There are 15 residues in the CDR3. CDR3 amino acids: CASSGLAGGNSEQFF. Written as DNA, the CDR3 is TGTGCCAGCAGCGGACTAGCGGGAGGTAATAGTGAGCAGTTCTTC.

The genes are TRBV9 and TRBJ2-5; 10 nucleotides align to TRBD2. The germline CDR1 and CDR2 sequences are SGDLS and YYNGEE. This CDR3 is built from 16 residues. After removal of 2 bases from V and 1 base from J, the junction contained 5 bases not matched to a gene. CDR3 in DNA: TGTGCCAGCAGCGTGGGATGGACTAGCGGCCAAGAGACCCAGTACTTC. This gives the protein CASSVGWTSGQETQYF.

In its sample, this clonotype was seen many times. This chain joins TRBV12-3 or TRBV12-4 and TRBJ1-1, with a weak D call TRBD1 (6 bases). This CDR3 region has 14 residues. V was shortened by 7 bases and J by 5 bases, with 17 bases between the two germline ends. The chain's CDR3 is CASTVGGLRTEAFF. In DNA, the CDR3 is TGTGCCAGCACCGTAGGGGGTCTGAGAACTGAAGCTTTCTTT.

This clonotype was recorded at least ten times. This chain uses TRBV5-1 with TRBJ2-2; TRBD1 is a possible D gene (6 bases). The length of the CDR3 is 14 residues. The ends were cut back, 4 bases at V and 4 bases at J, with 11 bases in the middle. Germline V CDR1 and CDR2: SGHRS, YFSETQ. CDR3 bases: TGCGCCAGCAGCCCCGGGACAATCACCGGGGAGCTGTTTTTT. Amino acids: CASSPGTITGELFF.

The chain links TRBV23-1 to TRBJ2-7, with a possible D match to TRBD1 (5 bases). TRBV23-1 is an ORF for which the function is uncertain. V dropped 0 bases and J dropped 3 bases, with 21 bases sitting between them. This CDR3 is built from 18 residues. The CDR3, as DNA: TGCGCCAGCAGTCAATCTCATCAGGGAATAGCCCCCGTCTACGAGCAGTACGTC. It is translated as CASSQSHQGIAPVYEQYV.

This clonotype has a count of ten or more. This CDR3 reads CASSFSERESTDTQYF. DNA of the CDR3: TGTGCCAGCAGCTTCTCCGAGCGGGAGTCCACAGATACGCAGTATTTT. The V gene is TRBV7-9, the J gene TRBJ2-3; 8 bases fit TRBD2. V lost 3 bases to trimming and J lost 2 bases; unmatched junction nucleotides: 7. CDR1 is SEHNR, CDR2 FQNEAQ, per germline (reference sequence). The CDR3 is made up of 16 amino acids. Complete variable domain (other parts from reference TRBV7-9 and TRBJ2-3): DTGVSQNPRHKITKRGQNVTFRCDPISEHNRLYWYRQTLGQGPEFLTYFQNEAQLEKSRLLSDRFSAERPKGSFSTLEIQRTEQGDSAMYLCASSFSERESTDTQYFGPGTRLTVL.

This clonotype was seen more than once but under ten times. The CDR3 is CSARVAESYNEQFF. The DNA for the CDR3 is TGCAGTGCTAGGGTTGCGGAATCCTACAATGAGCAGTTCTTC. This chain connects TRBV20-1 to TRBJ2-1; D is ambiguous. Germline V lookup: CDR1 DFQATT, CDR2 SNEGSKA (reference sequence). CDR3 length equals 14 residues. Trimming took 3 bases from V and 1 from J, leaving 10 bases between them.

In its sample, this clonotype was seen a few times. This chain uses TRBV19 with TRBJ1-2, with TRBD1 identical over 7 bases. Germline V CDR1 and CDR2: LNHDA, SQIVND (reference sequence). The CDR3 has 16 residues. J lost 3 bases, V lost 10 bases, and 17 bases had no gene match. As DNA, the CDR3 is TGTGCCACCCAGGGCGACAGGGTATGGGCGGACTATGGCTACACCTTC. Translating it yields CATQGDRVWADYGYTF. The variable domain in full, completed from reference TRBV19 and TRBJ1-2, reads DGGITQSPKYLFRKEGQNVTLSCEQNLNHDAMYWYRQDPGQGLRLIYYSQIVNDFQKGDIAEGYSVSREKKESFPLTVTSAQKNPTAFYLCATQGDRVWADYGYTFGSGTRLTVV.

The rearrangement uses TRBV25-1 and TRBJ2-3, with 7 bases aligning to TRBD2. The V segment lost 3 bases and the J segment 3 bases; nucleotides outside the gene matches: 18. The germline V gene has CDR1 MGHDK and CDR2 SYGVNS. This CDR3 has 19 amino acids. CDR3 region: CASSEYRPGTKTSTDTQYF. The CDR3 bases are TGTGCCAGCAGTGAGTACCGACCCGGGACTAAAACTAGTACAGATACGCAGTATTTT.

This clonotype was counted only a few times. In DNA, the CDR3 is TGTGCCAGCAGTTCCCGAATGAAGGGCAATGAGCAGTTCTTC. Protein sequence: CASSSRMKGNEQFF. The rearrangement joins TRBV12-3 or TRBV12-4 to TRBJ2-1; D gene uncertain. This CDR3 spans 14 amino acids. Trimming took 4 bases from V and 6 from J, leaving 13 bases between them.

This clonotype was observed a handful of times. The J gene is TRBJ1-1, the V gene TRBV5-1; D not resolved. The CDR3 runs 14 residues. The germline V gene has CDR1 SGHRS and CDR2 YFSETQ. V shed 2 bases and J shed 3 bases, with 11 bases lying between them. The DNA for the CDR3 is TGCGCCAGCAGCTTTGTGTCATCTGACACTGAAGCTTTCTTT. Protein product: CASSFVSSDTEAFF. The whole variable domain, remainder taken from reference TRBV5-1 and TRBJ1-1, is KAGVTQTPRYLIKTRGQQVTLSCSPISGHRSVSWYQQTPGQGLQFLFEYFSETQRNKGNFPGRFSGRQFSNSRSEMNVSTLELGDSALYLCASSFVSSDTEAFFGQGTRLTVV.

The rearrangement joins TRBV2 to TRBJ1-2, with D unresolved. This CDR3 comprises 12 residues. The V gene lost 2 bases and the J gene lost 8 bases, with 9 bases spanning the gap. Germline V gives CDR1 SNHLY, CDR2 FYNNEI. The CDR3 reads CASSEFLGGYTF. The CDR3 DNA sequence: TGTGCCAGCAGTGAATTCTTAGGCGGCTACACCTTC. Together with reference TRBV2 and TRBJ1-2, the CDR3 gives the full variable domain: EPEVTQTPSHQVTQMGQEVILRCVPISNHLYFYWYRQILGQKVEFLVSFYNNEISEKSEIFDDQFSVERPDGSNFTLKIRSTKLEDSAMYFCASSEFLGGYTFGSGTRLTVV.

This sequence joins TRBV4-1 and TRBJ2-1; 9 nucleotides align to TRBD2. Germline lookup yields CDR1 MGHRA and CDR2 YSYEKL. This CDR3 region has 16 residues. After removal of 3 bases from V and 3 bases from J, the junction contained 6 bases not matched to a gene. This CDR3 is CASSHGRLADYNEQFF. DNA of the CDR3: TGCGCCAGCAGCCATGGACGACTAGCGGACTACAATGAGCAGTTCTTC.

The rearrangement uses TRBV28 and TRBJ2-3, with 11 bases identical to TRBD2. The junction had 6 bases not matched to a gene; V was cut back by 7 bases and J by 0 bases. The germline CDR1 and CDR2 sequences are MDHEN and SYDVKM. This CDR3 is built from 16 residues. CDR3 residues: CASKLAGDTSTDTQYF. The CDR3 DNA follows: TGTGCCAGCAAACTAGCGGGGGATACTAGCACAGATACGCAGTATTTT.

At least ten counts were recorded for this clonotype. The V and J genes are TRBV6-5 and TRBJ2-7, with D unclear. This CDR3 region has 13 residues. Looked up from germline, CDR1 is MNHEY and CDR2 is SVGAGI. Trimming pared 0 bases from V and 0 bases from J, leaving 3 bases between. The CDR3 loop is CASSYSSSYEQYF. CDR3 DNA: TGTGCCAGCAGTTACTCGAGCTCCTACGAGCAGTACTTC.

At least ten counts were recorded for this clonotype. The chain recombines TRBV5-1 with TRBJ2-7, with D perhaps assigned TRBD1 or TRBD2 (5 bases each). The CDR3 is 14 amino acids. Trimming left V 4 bases short and J 2 bases short, with 13 bases between. The germline gives CDR1 SGHRS, CDR2 YFSETQ. The CDR3 nucleotides read TGCGCCAGCAGCCCCGGGACCCAAGCCTACGAGCAGTACTTC. Its translation is CASSPGTQAYEQYF.

This clonotype occurred a few times. The rearrangement joins TRBV24-1 to TRBJ2-5; no clear D gene. The V and J ends lost 5 bases and 0 bases respectively, with 6 bases between them. CDR3 length: 13 amino acids. From germline, CDR1 is KGHDR and CDR2 SFDVKD. The CDR3 reads CATSAVYQETQYF. CDR3 coding DNA: TGTGCCACCAGTGCCGTGTACCAAGAGACCCAGTACTTC.

This clonotype was observed a handful of times. CDR3 region: CASSLTPGLVADTQYF. The CDR3 DNA is TGTGCCAGCAGCCTCACTCCGGGACTAGTGGCAGATACGCAGTATTTT. V usage is TRBV7-2 and J usage is TRBJ2-3; TRBD2 aligns across 8 bases. The germline CDR1 and CDR2 sequences are SGHTA and FQGNSA. The CDR3 extends over 16 amino acids. J was trimmed by 4 bases and V by 5 bases; bases with no gene match: 11.

V and J are TRBV5-1 and TRBJ1-1, with no clear D. The CDR3 runs 15 residues. Germline CDR1 SGHRS, CDR2 YFSETQ. V shed 0 bases and J shed 1 base, with 10 bases lying between them. The CDR3 sequence: CASSLDLQKNTEAFF. CDR3 coding DNA: TGCGCCAGCAGCTTGGATCTGCAGAAGAACACTGAAGCTTTCTTT. Variable domain in full (rest from reference TRBV5-1 and TRBJ1-1): KAGVTQTPRYLIKTRGQQVTLSCSPISGHRSVSWYQQTPGQGLQFLFEYFSETQRNKGNFPGRFSGRQFSNSRSEMNVSTLELGDSALYLCASSLDLQKNTEAFFGQGTRLTVV.

The chain links TRBV7-9 to TRBJ2-1; a possible D gene is TRBD1 (5 bases). Germline V gives CDR1 SEHNR, CDR2 FQNEAQ (reference sequence). V lost 5 bases and J 0 bases, leaving 17 bases between the germline ends. This CDR3 is built from 17 residues. This CDR3 is CASSGPQGTSSYNEQFF. The CDR3 nucleotides are TGTGCCAGCAGCGGACCGCAGGGAACCTCCTCCTACAATGAGCAGTTCTTC.

There are many counts of this clonotype. The chain combines TRBV7-8 with TRBJ2-1, with D hard to call. The CDR3 has 15 residues. Germline loops: CDR1 SGHVS, CDR2 FQNEAQ. The V end lost 0 bases, the J end lost 2 bases, and 8 bases lay between the germline ends. The CDR3 loop reads CASSLAYGTYNEQFF. As DNA, the CDR3 is TGTGCCAGCAGCTTAGCTTACGGCACCTACAATGAGCAGTTCTTC.

This chain links TRBV18 with TRBJ1-2, with D hard to call. Germline CDR1 reads KGHSH; CDR2 reads LQKENI. V was clipped by 2 bases and J by 7 bases, with 11 bases between them. This CDR3 has 13 residues. CDR3 bases: TGTGCCAGCTCACCAGGGAATCCGCTTGGCTACACCTTC. Translating gives CASSPGNPLGYTF. Filled out from reference TRBV18 and TRBJ1-2, the complete variable domain reads NAGVMQNPRHLVRRRGQEARLRCSPMKGHSHVYWYRQLPEEGLKFMVYLQKENIIDESGMPKERFSAEFPKEGPSILRIQQVVRGDSAAYFCASSPGNPLGYTFGSGTRLTVV.

V and J are TRBV7-6 and TRBJ2-5; D gene ambiguous. V shed 0 bases and J shed 2 bases, with 10 bases lying between them. The CDR3 totals 15 residues. From germline, CDR1 is SGHVS and CDR2 FNYEAQ. The CDR3 reads CASSLARMAQETQYF. The CDR3 region has the DNA TGTGCCAGCAGCTTAGCGCGGATGGCACAAGAGACCCAGTACTTC.

The chain couples TRBV5-1 to TRBJ2-3, with TRBD2 as a possible D gene (5 bases). This CDR3 contains 17 residues. The V end was cut by 1 base, the J end by 4 bases, with 19 bases between. The V gene's germline CDR1 is SGHRS and CDR2 YFSETQ. The CDR3 loop is CASSLPGRDSRADTQYF. CDR3 DNA: TGCGCCAGCAGCTTGCCCGGTCGGGATTCGAGGGCAGATACGCAGTATTTT.

This clonotype was detected many times. The chain recombines TRBV7-9 with TRBJ1-1, with a weak D call TRBD1 (5 bases). Per germline, CDR1 SEHNR and CDR2 FQNEAQ (reference sequence). This CDR3 has 14 amino acids. Trimming removed 7 bases from V and 0 bases from J, with 12 bases in between. CDR3 residues: CASTSDSMNTEAFF. In DNA, the CDR3 is TGTGCCAGCACCTCAGACAGCATGAACACTGAAGCTTTCTTT.

CDR3 amino acids: CASSLDRRTEAFF. The CDR3 coding sequence is TGTGCCAGCAGCCTCGACCGGAGGACTGAAGCTTTCTTT. V and J are TRBV11-2 and TRBJ1-1; no definite D call. This CDR3 is 13 amino acids long. Per germline, CDR1 SGHAT and CDR2 FQNNGV. The germline V and J ends were trimmed by 5 bases and 5 bases, with 12 bases remaining between them.